This T cell receptor (beta chain) was recorded in a study of T cells in Graves' hyperthyroidism and ophthalmopathy. Germline V gene data show CDR1 as SNHLY and CDR2 as FYNNEI. The CDR3 is 14 amino acids. The V end lost 0 bases, the J end lost 7 bases, and 10 bases lay between the germline ends. The CDR3 regions of TCR beta were amplified from RNA transcripts. The study used the HTBI primer set for a first-round RT-PCR of the TCR CDR3. TCRdb redid the calling of the multiplex PCR reads with MiXCR, one entry per CDR3 protein. The sample lists under 550,000 distinct CDR3 sequences, just under 20% occurring once. There are a few counts of this clonotype.

The sequenced material came from blood. V usage is TRBV2 and J usage is TRBJ1-5; perhaps TRBD1 as D (6 bases). This receptor was taken from a man aged 40-49 years with Graves' ophthalmopathy. CDR3 region: CASSEATGAQPQHF. CDR3 bases: TGTGCCAGCAGTGAAGCCACGGGGGCGCAGCCCCAGCATTTT.